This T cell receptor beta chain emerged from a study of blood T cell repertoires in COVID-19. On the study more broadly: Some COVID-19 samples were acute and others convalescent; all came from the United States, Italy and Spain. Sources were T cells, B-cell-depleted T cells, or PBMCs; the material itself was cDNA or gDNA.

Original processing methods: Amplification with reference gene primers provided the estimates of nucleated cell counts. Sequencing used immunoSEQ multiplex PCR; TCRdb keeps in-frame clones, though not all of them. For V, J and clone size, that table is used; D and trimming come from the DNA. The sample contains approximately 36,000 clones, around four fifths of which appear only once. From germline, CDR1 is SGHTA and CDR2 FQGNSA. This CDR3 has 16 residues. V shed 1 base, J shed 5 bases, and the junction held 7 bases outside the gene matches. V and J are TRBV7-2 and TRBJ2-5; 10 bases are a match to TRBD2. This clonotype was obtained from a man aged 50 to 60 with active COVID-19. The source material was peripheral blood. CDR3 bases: TGTGCCAGCAGCTTAGTCAGCGGGGGGGCCTTCGAGACCCAGTACTTC. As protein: CASSLVSGGAFETQYF. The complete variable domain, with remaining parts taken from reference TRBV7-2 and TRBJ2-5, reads GAGVSQSPSNKVTEKGKDVELRCDPISGHTALYWYRQSLGQGLEFLIYFQGNSAPDKSGLPSDRFSAERTGGSVSTLTIQRTQQEDSAVYLCASSLVSGGAFETQYFGPGTRLLVL.